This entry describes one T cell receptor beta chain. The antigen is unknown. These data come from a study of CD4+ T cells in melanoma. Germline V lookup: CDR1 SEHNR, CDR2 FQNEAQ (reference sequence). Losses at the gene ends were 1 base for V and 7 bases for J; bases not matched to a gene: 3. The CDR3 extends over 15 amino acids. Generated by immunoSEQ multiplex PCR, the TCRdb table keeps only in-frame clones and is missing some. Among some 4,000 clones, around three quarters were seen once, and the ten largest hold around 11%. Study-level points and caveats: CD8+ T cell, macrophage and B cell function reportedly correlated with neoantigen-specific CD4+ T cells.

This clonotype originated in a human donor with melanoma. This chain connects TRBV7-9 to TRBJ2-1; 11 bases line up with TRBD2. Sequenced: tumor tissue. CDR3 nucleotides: TGTGCCAGCAGCTTAGAACTAGCGGGAGTAAATGAGCAGTTCTTC. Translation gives CASSLELAGVNEQFF.